This TCR beta chain was captured by sequencing in a study of T cells after yellow fever vaccination. The authors made TCR cDNA by 5'RACE template switching, adding a universal primer site and UMIs. TCRdb reprocessed the 5' RACE reads with MiXCR, giving one entry per CDR3 protein. The sample carries 350,000 to 450,000 distinct CDR3 sequences, around 6.4% recorded once. The V gene lost 3 bases and the J gene lost 5 bases, with 4 bases spanning the gap. Germline V gene data show CDR1 as ENHRY and CDR2 as SYGVKD. This CDR3 has 11 amino acids. Whole-study results and caveats: There was a small share of clonotypes that showed up in both the CD4 and CD8 compartments. Abundant clonotypes from the bulk population could have been carried over as contaminants into FACS-sorted repertoires.

This clonotype was seen many times. The antigen is unknown. This specimen was PBMCs, taken 5 days after the yellow fever booster vaccination. The source of this sequence is a man aged 25 to 45 who received the YFV17D yellow fever vaccine. V usage is TRBV10-3 and J usage is TRBJ2-5; D not resolved. The CDR3 here is CAISEGETQYF. CDR3 bases: TGTGCCATCAGTGAAGGGGAGACCCAGTACTTC.